This T cell receptor beta chain was identified during a study of blood T cell repertoires in COVID-19. Sequenced by immunoSEQ multiplex PCR; TCRdb stores in-frame clones only, minus some. The sample has roughly 220,000 clones; around 86% are singletons. Looked up from germline, CDR1 is SEHNR and CDR2 is FQNEAQ (reference sequence). Trimming stripped 3 bases from V and 3 bases from J, with 16 bases between. The CDR3 sequence is 16 residues long. This clone was seen just once. Sequencing used peripheral blood. This TCR came from a woman of 80 years or more with COVID-19, enrolled during active disease. The V call is TRBV7-9, the J call TRBJ2-3; a weak D match, TRBD2 (6 bases). The chain's CDR3 is CASSFGGVAGTDTQYF. The CDR3 nucleotides are TGTGCCAGCAGCTTCGGAGGGGTGGCGGGGACAGATACGCAGTATTTT.